Listed below are T cell receptor beta chains from one sample, sequenced in a study of sequential checkpoint blockade in melanoma. Profiled with immunoSEQ multiplex PCR; TCRdb holds only in-frame clones, not every one. Altogether under 2,000 clones are present, around 24% being singletons, with the ten largest covering approximately 12%. The sample consisted of tumor tissue (inferred from file names), taken from a patient given nivolumab and ipilimumab in sequence. The receptors here all came from a human donor with melanoma. Each CDR3 is given with its conserved first and last residue. A D gene is named only where the DNA matches it firmly. The size entry is marked missing in some rows and otherwise reads once, few, many or a size class.

V gene,J gene,D gene,clone size,CDR3 DNA,CDR3 protein
TRBV9,TRBJ1-1,-,few,TGTGCCAGCAGTGAAGCAGGGAGGGCTGAAGCTTTCTTT,CASSEAGRAEAFF
TRBV4-1,TRBJ2-1,TRBD2,-,TGCGCCAGCAGCCAAGTCCTGAGGACTAGCGACTACAATGAGCAGTTCTTC,CASSQVLRTSDYNEQFF
TRBV4-1,TRBJ2-5,-,medium-sized,TGCGCCAGCAGCCCCTCTTATAGACTACGACAGGCCCAAGAGACCCAGTACTTC,CASSPSYRLRQAQETQYF
TRBV18,TRBJ2-5,-,few,TGTGCCAGCTCCCAAGAAGCGAGGTCGGAGACCCAGTACTTC,CASSQEARSETQYF
TRBV6-8,TRBJ2-7,TRBD1,few,TGTGCCATCAGATCGGGACAGGGTGCCTACGAGCAGTACTTC,CAIRSGQGAYEQYF
TRBV30,TRBJ2-1,TRBD2,few,TGTGCCTGGGAGCCTAGCGGGAGAAGTATTGAGCAGTTCTTC,CAWEPSGRSIEQFF
TRBV28,TRBJ2-3,TRBD2,few,TGTGCCAGCAGTCAGGCGGGAGGGCCAGATACGCAGTATTTT,CASSQAGGPDTQYF
TRBV30,TRBJ2-5,TRBD2,-,TGTGCCTGGAGTACTAGCGGCGGAACGGAGACCCAGTACTTC,CAWSTSGGTETQYF
TRBV29-1,TRBJ2-7,TRBD2,-,TGCAGCGTTTCCAAGACTAGCGGGACTGGCGAGCAGTACTTC,CSVSKTSGTGEQYF
TRBV6-8,TRBJ2-1,TRBD2,few,TGTGCCACCATTATAGGGGAGATAGCGGGAGTTTGGGAGCAGTTCTTC,CATIIGEIAGVWEQFF
TRBV6-8,TRBJ2-7,TRBD2,-,TGTGCCAGCAGCCGAACGGGACTAGCGGGTAAGGAGGGTTCCAACGAGCAGTACTTC,CASSRTGLAGKEGSNEQYF
TRBV28,TRBJ2-1,TRBD2,few,TGTGCCAGCAGTCACCGGGGGGTGTTAGGGAATGAGCAGTTCTTC,CASSHRGVLGNEQFF
TRBV2,TRBJ2-7,-,-,TGTGCCAGCAGCGGTAGCGGAACATACGAGCAGTACTTC,CASSGSGTYEQYF
TRBV25-1,TRBJ2-2,-,-,TGTGCCAGCAGTGGGCCAAGGGCCCAAAGGGTCGGGGAGCTGTTTTTT,CASSGPRAQRVGELFF
TRBV30,TRBJ1-5,TRBD1,-,TGTGCCTGGAGTGAACAGGGGAATCAGCCCCAGCATTTT,CAWSEQGNQPQHF
TRBV9,TRBJ2-3,TRBD1,-,TGTGCCAGCAGTGAGGGACAGGTCGTAACAGATACGCAGTATTTT,CASSEGQVVTDTQYF
TRBV11-3,TRBJ2-7,-,medium-sized,TGTGCCAGCAGCTTAGTAGGGGGGTTTGGCGGGTTCGAGCAGTACTTC,CASSLVGGFGGFEQYF
TRBV6-8,TRBJ2-7,TRBD2,few,TGTGCCAGTAATCCTAGCGGGAGCTACGAGCAGTACTTC,CASNPSGSYEQYF
TRBV19,TRBJ2-5,-,-,TGTGCCAGTAGTATCTTGTTCGCCACTAGCATCCCGTACCAAGAGACCCAGTACTTC,CASSILFATSIPYQETQYF
TRBV7-6,TRBJ2-1,TRBD2,few,TGTGCCAGCAGCTTAGGGATACTAGCGGGAGTCTACAATGAGCAGTTCTTC,CASSLGILAGVYNEQFF
TRBV14,TRBJ2-1,-,few,TGTGCCAGCAGCCAAGATTCCAGGTTCCACAATGAGCAGTTCTTC,CASSQDSRFHNEQFF
TRBV9,TRBJ2-2,-,few,TGTGCCAGCAGTGAAGCTGAGGGAGGGGAGCTGTTTTTT,CASSEAEGGELFF
TRBV6-8,TRBJ1-1,TRBD1,-,TGTGCCAGCAGCCGAGAACAGGGGATAGGCACTGAAGCTTTCTTT,CASSREQGIGTEAFF
TRBV9,TRBJ2-7,TRBD1,large,TGTGCCAGCAGCGTAGAAGACAGCCGCTCAGGGGGCGAGCAGTACTTC,CASSVEDSRSGGEQYF
TRBV6-8,TRBJ1-5,-,-,TGTGCCAGCAGTTCAAGGGTCCAGTATAGCAATCAGCCCCAGCATTTT,CASSSRVQYSNQPQHF
TRBV7-5,TRBJ1-4,-,few,TGTGCCAGCAGCTCCACAGGGACAACTAATGAAAAACTGTTTTTT,CASSSTGTTNEKLFF
TRBV11-3,TRBJ2-7,-,-,TGTGCCAGCAGCTCAACAGAAATAACTGGAGAGCAGTACTTC,CASSSTEITGEQYF
TRBV29-1,TRBJ1-1,-,-,TGCAGCGTCGGAGAGAAGAACACTGAAGCTTTCTTT,CSVGEKNTEAFF
TRBV29-1,TRBJ1-1,-,-,TGCAGCGCCACAAGGGTGAACACTGAAGCTTTCTTT,CSATRVNTEAFF
TRBV6-8,TRBJ2-7,-,few,TGTGCCAGCAGAAATACAGGGCCCTACGAGCAGTACTTC,CASRNTGPYEQYF
TRBV30,TRBJ1-5,-,once,TGTGCCTGGAGTGTAGTAGGGACCCAAAATCAGCCCCAGCATTTT,CAWSVVGTQNQPQHF
TRBV28,TRBJ2-2,-,few,TGTGCCAGCAGTTTAGTTACGGGGGCCGGGGAGCTGTTTTTT,CASSLVTGAGELFF
TRBV18,TRBJ2-3,-,-,TGTGCCAGCTCACCACCGGCTTCGGCCACAGATACGCAGTATTTT,CASSPPASATDTQYF
TRBV6-8,TRBJ1-2,-,medium-sized,TGTGCCAGCAGCTCAGGGGATCGCGATGGCTACACCTTC,CASSSGDRDGYTF
TRBV29-1,TRBJ1-3,-,-,TGCAGCGTTGTCATGGCCTCGCCCAGAAACACCATATATTTT,CSVVMASPRNTIYF
TRBV27,TRBJ1-2,TRBD1,few,TGTGCCTCCTCCGGGACAGGGCTCTATGGCTACACCTTC,CASSGTGLYGYTF
TRBV29-1,TRBJ1-2,TRBD1,-,TGCAGCGTTGACGGACAGGGAAGCTATGGCTACACCTTC,CSVDGQGSYGYTF
TRBV11-3,TRBJ2-3,-,few,TGTGCCAGCAGCTTGGAGACCCGATCAGGGGATACGCAGTATTTT,CASSLETRSGDTQYF
TRBV6-8,TRBJ2-3,-,few,TGTGCCAGCAGTGGTACTTCTAAAGATACGCAGTATTTT,CASSGTSKDTQYF
TRBV30,TRBJ2-5,TRBD2,few,TGTGCCTGGAGTGTGGGGGGAGGGCCCGGAGAGACCCAGTACTTC,CAWSVGGGPGETQYF
TRBV18,TRBJ2-1,-,-,TGTGCCAGCTCACCACGTCAGTCAGGGGCAGTCAATGAGCAGTTCTTC,CASSPRQSGAVNEQFF
TRBV19,TRBJ1-2,-,-,TGTGCCAGTAGTATAGTAGGGCCTAACTATGGCTACACCTTC,CASSIVGPNYGYTF
TRBV11-3,TRBJ2-5,-,large,TGTGCCAGCAGCTTACGTTATGACGAGGAGACCCAGTACTTC,CASSLRYDEETQYF
TRBV11-3,TRBJ2-3,-,large,TGTGCCAGCAGCCCCTCCGACAGCACAGATACGCAGTATTTT,CASSPSDSTDTQYF
TRBV19,TRBJ1-2,TRBD1,-,TGTGCCAGTAGCGGACAGGGGATGATCGAGAGCTACACCTTC,CASSGQGMIESYTF
TRBV6-8,TRBJ1-4,-,-,TGTGCCAGCAGGTCTGTCTCAACCTGGAGGGAAAAACTGTTTTTT,CASRSVSTWREKLFF
TRBV18,TRBJ2-1,TRBD1,once,TGTGCCAGCTCACCAACAACGGACAGGATAGACAATGAGCAGTTCTTC,CASSPTTDRIDNEQFF
TRBV11-3,TRBJ2-3,-,few,TGTGCCAGCAGCTTCCTAGGACAGAGATCTAGCACAGATACGCAGTATTTT,CASSFLGQRSSTDTQYF
TRBV11-3,TRBJ1-6,TRBD1,medium-sized,TGTGCCAGCAGCTTCGCTTCAGGGGGGTCACCCCTCCACTTT,CASSFASGGSPLHF
TRBV5-1,TRBJ2-1,TRBD2,-,TGCGCCAGCAGCTTGGCGGCTAGCGGGGGCGACAATGAGCAGTTCTTC,CASSLAASGGDNEQFF
TRBV11-3,TRBJ2-6,-,large,TGTGCCAGCAGCCCGATCGGGTCTGGGGCCAACGTCCTGACTTTC,CASSPIGSGANVLTF
TRBV19,TRBJ2-7,-,-,TGTGCCAGTACCGTAGGGGGAGAGCAGTACTTC,CASTVGGEQYF